The 31 T cell receptor beta chains below were found in one sample sequenced in a study of cytomegalovirus exposure and HLA in healthy donors. The study ran its PCR with 60 Vbeta and 13 Jbeta primers. TCRdb's copy holds only in-frame clones and misses some; the assay was immunoSEQ multiplex PCR. This sample has over 90,000 clones, with around two thirds found just once. Sequenced sample: PBMCs. These receptors came from a woman aged 45 to 65 in good health and CMV-seronegative.

The CDR3 protein is CASSSRTPGLKFEQYF. CDR3 coding DNA: TGTGCCAGCAGTTCTAGGACCCCGGGACTAAAATTCGAGCAGTACTTC. The rearrangement joins TRBV28 to TRBJ2-7; 7 bases align to TRBD2. The trim removed 4 bases at V and 6 bases at J, leaving 15 bases unmatched. Looked up from germline, CDR1 is MDHEN and CDR2 is SYDVKM. CDR3 length: 16 amino acids.

The rearrangement uses TRBV6-1 and TRBJ2-5; D perhaps matches TRBD2 (7 bases). The germline V gene has CDR1 MNHNS and CDR2 SASEGT. The germline V and J ends were trimmed by 2 bases and 4 bases, with 14 bases remaining between them. The CDR3 length is 15 residues. CDR3 loop: CASSEFRGGGETQYF. In DNA form, the CDR3 reads TGTGCCAGCAGTGAATTTCGCGGGGGCGGAGAGACCCAGTACTTC.

The V and J genes are TRBV30 and TRBJ2-5, with 8 bases aligning to TRBD2. J gave up 5 bases and V 2 bases, and 4 bases lay outside the gene matches. The CDR3 spans 13 residues. Germline V CDR1 and CDR2: GTSNPN, SVGIG (reference sequence). CDR3 region: CAWSSGGPETQYF. CDR3 sequence (DNA): TGTGCCTGGAGTTCGGGGGGGCCGGAGACCCAGTACTTC.

The gene calls are TRBV16 and TRBJ1-2; D is possibly TRBD1 (5 bases). Trimming stripped 4 bases from V and 4 bases from J, with 16 bases between. CDR1 is KGHSY, CDR2 FQNENV, per germline. This CDR3 comprises 15 residues. CDR3 DNA sequence: TGTGCCAGCAGCCTCTGGGGGACTGATAGCTATGGCTACACCTTC. Translation gives CASSLWGTDSYGYTF. Complete variable domain (other parts from reference TRBV16 and TRBJ1-2): GEEVAQTPKHLVRGEGQKAKLYCAPIKGHSYVFWYQQVLKNEFKFLISFQNENVFDETGMPKERFSAKCLPNSPCSLEIQATKLEDSAVYFCASSLWGTDSYGYTFGSGTRLTVV.

The chain joins TRBV5-1 to TRBJ2-2; D ambiguous. Germline values: CDR1 SGHRS, CDR2 YFSETQ. CDR3 size: 12 residues. The ends were cut back, 2 bases at V and 7 bases at J, with 6 bases in the middle. Here the CDR3 DNA reads TGCGCCAGCAGCTTTAGCTTCGGGGAGCTGTTTTTT. This codes for CASSFSFGELFF.

This rearrangement joins TRBV10-3 to TRBJ1-2; the match to TRBD1 covers 8 bases. The germline CDR1 and CDR2 sequences are ENHRY and SYGVKD. This CDR3 is built from 15 residues. The V gene end was trimmed by 2 bases and the J gene end by 3 bases; junction bases not matched to a gene: 5. The CDR3 sequence is CAISEVTGEDYGYTF. CDR3 coding DNA: TGTGCCATCAGTGAGGTGACAGGGGAGGACTATGGCTACACCTTC.

The chain carries TRBV7-2 and TRBJ2-2, with TRBD2 matching 7 bases. Germline V gene lookup returns CDR1 SGHTA and CDR2 FQGNSA. This CDR3 contains 16 residues. V was pared by 5 bases and J by 3 bases, with 9 bases of the junction left unmatched. As DNA, the CDR3 is TGTGCCAGCAGCCTAGGCAGGGAGGGCCACACCGGGGAGCTGTTTTTT. This sequence encodes CASSLGREGHTGELFF.

The rearrangement links TRBV5-5 to TRBJ2-3, with 8 bases identical to TRBD2. CDR3 length: 15 residues. In germline, CDR1 is SGHKS, CDR2 YYEKEE (reference sequence). With V trimmed by 2 bases and J by 2 bases, 4 bases remained unmatched. CDR3 nucleotide sequence: TGTGCCAGCAGCTTTCGGCGGGAGGTCACAGATACGCAGTATTTT. As protein: CASSFRREVTDTQYF.

This sequence joins TRBV18 and TRBJ1-2; D not certain. Trimming shortened V by 3 bases and J by 8 bases, and 19 bases separated the two germline ends. CDR3 length equals 15 residues. Germline CDR1 reads KGHSH; CDR2 reads LQKENI. DNA of the CDR3: TGTGCCAGCTCACCTTCGGGGATCGCTTACTCCGGCTACACCTTC. Translation gives CASSPSGIAYSGYTF.

In its sample, this clone was seen a few times. This chain connects TRBV5-6 to TRBJ2-5; TRBD2 might be the D (6 bases). The CDR3 runs to 14 residues. Germline V gene sequence: CDR1 SGHDT, CDR2 YYEEEE. Trimming pared 4 bases from V and 1 base from J, leaving 11 bases between. CDR3 coding DNA: TGTGCCAGCAGCATCACTAGCACCCAAGAGACCCAGTACTTC. Translation gives CASSITSTQETQYF.

This clone was recorded a few times. This chain uses TRBV2 with TRBJ1-1; perhaps TRBD1 as D (6 bases). V shed 6 bases and J shed 6 bases, with 14 bases lying between them. The germline V gene encodes CDR1 SNHLY and CDR2 FYNNEI. The CDR3 contains 13 residues. CDR3 loop: CASSPNQGPEAFF. CDR3 nucleotides: TGTGCCAGCAGCCCTAACCAGGGGCCTGAAGCTTTCTTT.

This chain connects TRBV11-1 to TRBJ1-2; maybe TRBD1 (5 bases). The ends were cut back, 8 bases at V and 10 bases at J, with 23 bases in the middle. Looked up from germline, CDR1 is SGHAT and CDR2 is FQDESV (reference sequence). The CDR3 is made up of 14 amino acids. The CDR3 sequence is CASENAGKGSAYTF. The CDR3 region has the DNA TGTGCCAGCGAAAACGCAGGGAAGGGGTCTGCCTACACCTTC. The full variable domain, completed using reference TRBV11-1 and TRBJ1-2, is EAEVAQSPRYKITEKSQAVAFWCDPISGHATLYWYRQILGQGPELLVQFQDESVVDDSQLPKDRFSAERLKGVDSTLKIQPAELGDSAMYLCASENAGKGSAYTFGSGTRLTVV.

This chain joins TRBV9 and TRBJ2-7; weak D call: TRBD2 (5 bases). Germline V gives CDR1 SGDLS, CDR2 YYNGEE. The ends were cut back, 0 bases at V and 2 bases at J, with 12 bases in the middle. This CDR3 is built from 15 residues. This CDR3 is CASSVGSRVTYEQYF. The CDR3 DNA reads as TGTGCCAGCAGCGTAGGCTCGAGGGTCACCTACGAGCAGTACTTC.

This sequence joins TRBV7-8 and TRBJ2-3, with 9 bases that match TRBD2. The junction had 13 bases not matched to a gene; V was cut back by 2 bases and J by 4 bases. CDR1 and CDR2 from the germline V gene are SGHVS and FQNEAQ. The CDR3 contains 18 residues. Here the CDR3 DNA reads TGTGCCAGCAGCTTAAGGAGGAGAGGCGGGGGGGCTGCAGATACGCAGTATTTT. This codes for CASSLRRRGGGAADTQYF.

The chain has TRBV7-8 and TRBJ2-7, with D possibly matching TRBD2 (6 bases). This CDR3 contains 14 residues. The V end was cut by 4 bases, the J end by 8 bases, with 18 bases between. The germline V gene has CDR1 SGHVS and CDR2 FQNEAQ. The CDR3 reads CASSSGWGEIKQYF. Here the CDR3 DNA reads TGTGCCAGCAGCTCGGGGTGGGGGGAAATAAAGCAGTACTTC.

The rearrangement uses TRBV11-2 and TRBJ2-3; 13 bases are shared with TRBD2. Looked up from germline, CDR1 is SGHAT and CDR2 is FQNNGV. The CDR3 runs 18 residues. Germline trimming cut 4 bases from V and 3 bases from J; bases unmatched to any gene: 10. In DNA form, the CDR3 reads TGTGCCAGCAGCTCCACGGGACTAGCGGGATATTTTACAGATACGCAGTATTTT. The encoded protein is CASSSTGLAGYFTDTQYF.

The genes are TRBV7-9 and TRBJ1-2; a possible D gene is TRBD1 (6 bases). CDR1 is SEHNR and CDR2 is FQNEAQ in the germline V gene (reference sequence). V was trimmed by 5 bases and J by 2 bases, leaving 21 bases between them. The CDR3 runs to 17 residues. In DNA form, the CDR3 reads TGTGCCAGCAGCCCCACCCGTAGGGGGGGAGGAAACTATGGCTACACCTTC. Amino acid sequence: CASSPTRRGGGNYGYTF.

This chain uses TRBV4-3 with TRBJ2-3, with TRBD2 matching 7 bases. Germline CDR1 LGHNA, CDR2 YSLEER. V shed 0 bases and J 0 bases; nucleotides not matched to a gene: 12. The CDR3 spans 19 residues. As DNA, the CDR3 is TGCGCCAGCAGCCAAGACACGTGGCCGCACGGGGGGAGCACAGATACGCAGTATTTT. Translated, it gives CASSQDTWPHGGSTDTQYF.

The table lists this clone with a few counts. This chain links TRBV5-1 with TRBJ2-5, with D possibly matching TRBD1 (6 bases). CDR1 and CDR2 from the germline V gene are SGHRS and YFSETQ. This CDR3 comprises 13 residues. Trimming shortened V by 4 bases and J by 0 bases, and 7 bases separated the two germline ends. CDR3 loop: CASSRDNQETQYF. CDR3 coding DNA: TGCGCCAGCAGCCGGGACAACCAAGAGACCCAGTACTTC.

V and J are TRBV5-8 and TRBJ1-5, with D perhaps matching TRBD1 (5 bases). From germline, CDR1 is SGHTS and CDR2 YDEGEE. V was trimmed by 4 bases and J by 3 bases, leaving 11 bases between them. CDR3 length equals 14 residues. Here the CDR3 DNA reads TGTGCCAGCAGCCAGGGACTGGTCAATCAGCCCCAGCATTTT. Amino acid sequence: CASSQGLVNQPQHF.

In this sample, this clone turned up a few times. This chain joins TRBV7-9 and TRBJ2-1; D may be TRBD2 (5 bases). Germline CDR1 SEHNR, CDR2 FQNEAQ (reference sequence). The V gene lost 0 bases and the J gene lost 7 bases, with 10 bases spanning the gap. The CDR3 is made up of 14 amino acids. CDR3 DNA sequence: TGTGCCAGCAGCTTAGCGGTAGGACTGAATGAGCAGTTCTTC. It codes for CASSLAVGLNEQFF.

This clone was counted only a few times. The chain has TRBV4-1 and TRBJ1-4; the D gene is possibly TRBD1 (5 bases). In germline, CDR1 is MGHRA, CDR2 YSYEKL. The CDR3 sequence is 17 residues long. Trimming took 5 bases from V and 3 from J, leaving 19 bases between them. The CDR3 DNA follows: TGCGCCAGCAGCTACATGAACCTGCTAGGGGCTAATGAAAAACTGTTTTTT. This gives the protein CASSYMNLLGANEKLFF.

The gene calls are TRBV7-3 and TRBJ2-5; the D is unclear. CDR1 is SGHTA, CDR2 FQGTGA, per germline. The ends were cut back, 5 bases at V and 2 bases at J, with 12 bases in the middle. The CDR3 loop spans 14 amino acids. The CDR3: CASSINGEQETQYF. As DNA, the CDR3 is TGTGCCAGCAGCATTAATGGAGAGCAAGAGACCCAGTACTTC.

CDR3 loop: CASNLQGSPDINEQFF. The CDR3 nucleotides read TGCGCCAGCAACTTACAGGGATCCCCGGATATCAATGAGCAGTTCTTC. The genes are TRBV5-1 and TRBJ2-1; possibly TRBD1 for D (6 bases). The CDR3 spans 16 residues. CDR1 is SGHRS, CDR2 YFSETQ, per germline. V lost 6 bases and J 6 bases, leaving 22 bases between the germline ends.

The chain carries TRBV5-6 and TRBJ1-1, with D unclear. The length of the CDR3 is 16 residues. Germline values: CDR1 SGHDT, CDR2 YYEEEE. V dropped 2 bases and J dropped 2 bases, with 16 bases sitting between them. The CDR3 DNA follows: TGTGCCAGCAGCTTTTCGGGAATGTGGAAAAACACTGAAGCTTTCTTT. Protein product: CASSFSGMWKNTEAFF.

This clone appeared a few times. The V gene is TRBV5-1, the J gene TRBJ2-5; 7 bases are shared with TRBD1. The V gene's germline CDR1 is SGHRS and CDR2 YFSETQ. This CDR3 contains 16 residues. V shed 0 bases and J 2 bases; nucleotides not matched to a gene: 7. CDR3 coding DNA: TGCGCCAGCAGCTTGGTACAGGGGAGAGGGCAAGAGACCCAGTACTTC. Translating it yields CASSLVQGRGQETQYF.

This clone was observed a few times. The genes are TRBV28 and TRBJ1-5; maybe TRBD1 (5 bases). CDR1 MDHEN and CDR2 SYDVKM come from the germline V gene. Trimming cost V 5 bases and J 3 bases, with 11 bases left between them. This CDR3 has 14 residues. This CDR3 reads CASSQTGLNQPQHF. The CDR3, as DNA: TGTGCCAGCAGTCAAACAGGCCTCAATCAGCCCCAGCATTTT.

This sequence joins TRBV7-6 and TRBJ1-6, with TRBD1 as a possible D gene (6 bases). CDR1 SGHVS and CDR2 FNYEAQ come from the germline V gene. Between the trimmed V and J ends, which lost 4 bases and 6 bases, there was a span of 10 bases. The CDR3 is 14 residues long. This CDR3 reads CASSSGQLNSPLHF. CDR3 nucleotide sequence: TGTGCCAGCAGCTCGGGACAACTTAATTCACCCCTCCACTTT.

The chain couples TRBV9 to TRBJ2-3, with TRBD2 matching 11 bases. Germline-derived CDR1 and CDR2 are SGDLS and YYNGEE. The J segment lost 2 bases and the V segment lost 0 bases, leaving 8 bases of the junction unmatched. This CDR3 has 18 amino acids. The CDR3 loop reads CASSVAVIAGGFTDTQYF. The CDR3 coding sequence is TGTGCCAGCAGCGTAGCGGTCATAGCGGGAGGGTTCACAGATACGCAGTATTTT.

This sequence joins TRBV12-5 and TRBJ1-5, with D tentatively TRBD1 (5 bases). Between the trimmed V and J ends, which lost 5 bases and 4 bases, there was a span of 9 bases. Per germline, CDR1 LGHNT and CDR2 FRNRAP. The CDR3 has 13 amino acids. The CDR3 DNA is TGTGCTAGTGGTAACGCAGGGAATCAGCCCCAGCATTTT. This sequence encodes CASGNAGNQPQHF.

The V and J genes are TRBV6-1 and TRBJ2-2; D call uncertain. The germline V gene encodes CDR1 MNHNS and CDR2 SASEGT. V lost 11 bases to trimming and J lost 5 bases, with 18 bases between them. This CDR3 has 14 residues. The CDR3 sequence is CASHFSVETGELFF. In DNA, the CDR3 is TGTGCCTCCCATTTTTCGGTTGAGACCGGGGAGCTGTTTTTT.